The sequence of this T cell receptor (beta chain) was determined in a study of blood T cell repertoires in COVID-19. This clone came up once. As originally analysed: Using reference gene primer amplification, nucleated cell counts were estimated. Clones were read by immunoSEQ multiplex PCR, and TCRdb kept only the in-frame ones, dropping some. V and J calls and clone size come straight from that table; D and trimming were deduced from the DNA. The table has about 70,000 clones, roughly 80% seen once. This TCR was recovered from a human donor in a cohort sampled during active COVID-19. Sequenced: peripheral blood.

The CDR3 region has the DNA TGCGCCAGCAGTTCCAGGGGCTCTGGGGCCAACGTCCTGACTTTC. Translation gives CASSSRGSGANVLTF. J is TRBJ2-6 and V is TRBV5-1, with a weak D call TRBD1 (6 bases). V lost 5 bases and J 0 bases, leaving 9 bases between the germline ends. The CDR3 is made up of 15 amino acids. Germline CDR1 and CDR2: SGHRS and YFSETQ.